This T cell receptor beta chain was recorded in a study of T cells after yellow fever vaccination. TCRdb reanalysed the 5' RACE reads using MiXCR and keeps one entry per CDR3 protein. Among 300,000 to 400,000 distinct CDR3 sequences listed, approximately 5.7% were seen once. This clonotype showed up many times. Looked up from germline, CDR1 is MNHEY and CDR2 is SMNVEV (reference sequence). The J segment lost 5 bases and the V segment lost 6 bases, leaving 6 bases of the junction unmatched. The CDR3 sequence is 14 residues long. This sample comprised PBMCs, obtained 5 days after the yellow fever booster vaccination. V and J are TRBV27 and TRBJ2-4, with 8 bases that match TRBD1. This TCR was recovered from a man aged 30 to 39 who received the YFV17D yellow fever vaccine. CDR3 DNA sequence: TGTGCCAGCAGACCGTCCAGGGGGCAAAACATTCAGTACTTC. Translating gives CASRPSRGQNIQYF.